This TCR beta chain came from a study of CD8+ T cells in alopecia areata. Per germline, CDR1 MNHEY and CDR2 SMNVEV (reference sequence). The V gene lost 2 bases and the J gene lost 8 bases, with 18 bases spanning the gap. CDR3 length: 16 residues. RNA, once extracted, was reverse transcribed into cDNA for use as the sequencing template. The data were produced by immunoSEQ multiplex PCR, yet TCRdb's version contains in-frame clones alone and is incomplete. The repertoire holds 75,000 to 100,000 clones, with approximately 42% as singletons. The J gene is TRBJ1-4, the V gene TRBV27; D may be TRBD1 (5 bases). Sequenced input: CD4+ T cells sorted from blood. The TCR was taken from a human donor with alopecia areata. The CDR3 sequence is CASSLVRGGVREKLFF. The CDR3 DNA reads as TGTGCCAGCAGTTTAGTGAGGGGCGGAGTCCGGGAAAAACTGTTTTTT.